The 5 T cell receptor beta chains reported below all come from one sample, sequenced in a study of response to subunit inactivated influenza vaccine. MiXCR, applied by TCRdb to the RT-PCR reads, yields one record per CDR3 protein. The sample holds roughly 170,000 distinct CDR3 sequences, nearly 9.5% seen once. The material sequenced was non-naive T cells sorted from PBMCs, taken on the day of vaccination. The source of these receptors is a man aged 50-59 years who received an inactivated influenza vaccine.

This clonotype was seen at least ten times. This rearrangement joins TRBV7-2 to TRBJ2-3; 8 nucleotides line up with TRBD2. The CDR3 spans 16 residues. The junction had 11 bases not matched to a gene; V was cut back by 3 bases and J by 6 bases. From germline, CDR1 is SGHTA and CDR2 FQGNSA. The CDR3 is CASSLVGTRPGDTQYF. The CDR3 DNA follows: TGTGCCAGCAGCTTGGTTGGGACTAGACCCGGGGATACGCAGTATTTT. The full variable domain, completed using reference TRBV7-2 and TRBJ2-3, is GAGVSQSPSNKVTEKGKDVELRCDPISGHTALYWYRQSLGQGLEFLIYFQGNSAPDKSGLPSDRFSAERTGGSVSTLTIQRTQQEDSAVYLCASSLVGTRPGDTQYFGPGTRLTVL.

The V and J genes are TRBV10-1 and TRBJ2-7; 9 bases align to TRBD1. The germline CDR1 and CDR2 sequences are WNHNN and SYGVQD (reference sequence). This CDR3 is built from 15 residues. With 6 bases clipped from V and 5 bases from J, the junction kept 11 bases outside the gene matches. The CDR3 sequence: CASRAGTGNSDEQYF. The CDR3 nucleotides read TGCGCCAGCAGAGCCGGGACAGGGAATAGTGACGAGCAGTACTTC.

This clonotype came up a few times. V usage is TRBV20-1 and J usage is TRBJ1-2; no clear D gene. The germline V and J ends were trimmed by 0 bases and 2 bases, with 13 bases remaining between them. CDR3 length: 15 amino acids. Germline lookup yields CDR1 DFQATT and CDR2 SNEGSKA (reference sequence). The CDR3 reads CSARDLRGPNYGYTF. The CDR3 region has the DNA TGCAGTGCTAGAGATCTAAGAGGGCCGAACTATGGCTACACCTTC.

The table lists this clonotype with many counts. The rearrangement joins TRBV10-3 to TRBJ1-1; unclear D gene. This CDR3 has 13 residues. CDR1 is ENHRY and CDR2 is SYGVKD in the germline V gene. The germline V and J ends were trimmed by 7 bases and 0 bases, with 9 bases remaining between them. CDR3 protein: CAIKGNLNTEAFF. The CDR3 region has the DNA TGTGCCATCAAGGGCAATTTGAACACTGAAGCTTTCTTT.

The V call is TRBV6-1, the J call TRBJ2-7; no clear D. V was shortened by 1 base and J by 4 bases, with 8 bases between the two germline ends. The germline V gene has CDR1 MNHNS and CDR2 SASEGT. The CDR3 is made up of 13 amino acids. The CDR3 DNA reads as TGTGCCAGCAGTGAAGGGGTACGGTACGAGCAGTACTTC. Its protein product is CASSEGVRYEQYF.